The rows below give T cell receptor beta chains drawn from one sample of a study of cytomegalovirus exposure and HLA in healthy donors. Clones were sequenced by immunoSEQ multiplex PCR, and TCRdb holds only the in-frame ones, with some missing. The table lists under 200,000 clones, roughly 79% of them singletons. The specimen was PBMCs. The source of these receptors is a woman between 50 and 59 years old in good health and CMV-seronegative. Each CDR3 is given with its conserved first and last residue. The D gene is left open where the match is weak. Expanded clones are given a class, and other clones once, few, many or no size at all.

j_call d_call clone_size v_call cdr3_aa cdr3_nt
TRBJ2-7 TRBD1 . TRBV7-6 CASSFPGQGRDEQYF TGTGCCAGCAGCTTCCCCGGACAGGGGAGGGACGAGCAGTACTTC
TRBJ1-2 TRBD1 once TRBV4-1 CASSRVDRGDYGYTF TGCGCCAGCAGCCGTGTTGACAGGGGCGATTATGGCTACACCTTC
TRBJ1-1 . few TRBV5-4 CASSSPPNEDEAFF TGTGCCAGCAGCTCCCCACCAAACGAGGATGAAGCTTTCTTT
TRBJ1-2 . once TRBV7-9 CASSLGAGIYGYTF TGTGCCAGCAGCTTAGGGGCAGGAATCTATGGCTACACCTTC
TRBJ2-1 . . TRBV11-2 CASSPGQFF TGTGCCAGCAGCCCCGGGCAGTTCTTC
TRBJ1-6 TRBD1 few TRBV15 CATSREFTGGTAPLHF TGTGCCACCAGCAGGGAGTTTACAGGGGGCACGGCACCCCTCCACTTT
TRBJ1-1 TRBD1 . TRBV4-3 CASSQDIPQGESHTEAFF TGCGCCAGCAGCCAAGATATTCCCCAGGGGGAGTCGCACACTGAAGCTTTCTTT
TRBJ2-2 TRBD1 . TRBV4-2 CASSQEPGQGPDTGELFF TGTGCCAGCAGCCAAGAACCGGGACAGGGACCCGACACCGGGGAGCTGTTTTTT
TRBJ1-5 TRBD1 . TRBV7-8 CASSYRGRQPQHF TGTGCCAGCAGTTACAGGGGTCGGCAGCCCCAGCATTTT
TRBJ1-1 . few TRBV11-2 CASSPTDTTHGTEAFF TGTGCCAGCAGCCCCACGGACACCACTCATGGGACTGAAGCTTTCTTT
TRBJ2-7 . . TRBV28 CASSLARGNYEQYF TGTGCCAGCAGTTTGGCGCGGGGAAACTACGAGCAGTACTTC
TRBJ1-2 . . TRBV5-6 CASTLGQGVGGYTF TGTGCCAGCACCCTCGGACAAGGAGTGGGCGGCTACACCTTC
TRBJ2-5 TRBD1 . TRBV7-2 CASSPGQGPQETQYF TGTGCCAGCAGCCCCGGACAGGGTCCACAAGAGACCCAGTACTTC
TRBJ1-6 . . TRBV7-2 CASSSRPNQVINSPLHF TGTGCCAGCAGCTCACGACCAAATCAGGTGATTAATTCACCCCTCCACTTT
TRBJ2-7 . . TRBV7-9 CASSLGGGTVWDF TGTGCCAGCAGCCTCGGGGGGGGGACAGTCTGGGACTTC
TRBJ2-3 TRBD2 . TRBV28 CASTGRAGAATDTQYF TGTGCCAGCACCGGGAGGGCGGGGGCCGCCACAGATACGCAGTATTTT
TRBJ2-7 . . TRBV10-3 CAISRPGNYEQYF TGTGCCATCAGTCGCCCCGGGAACTACGAGCAGTACTTC
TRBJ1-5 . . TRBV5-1 CASSREGHHSNQPQHF TGCGCCAGCAGCCGGGAGGGGCACCATAGCAATCAGCCCCAGCATTTT
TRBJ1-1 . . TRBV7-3 CASGLTNTEAFF TGTGCCAGCGGACTGACGAACACTGAAGCTTTCTTT
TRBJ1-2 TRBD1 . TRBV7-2 CASSPKGTGGPAGRGYTF TGTGCCAGCAGCCCAAAGGGGACAGGGGGCCCCGCCGGGAGGGGCTACACCTTC
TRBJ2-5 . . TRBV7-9 CASSSHGMGQETQYF TGTGCCAGCAGCTCCCACGGGATGGGCCAAGAGACCCAGTACTTC
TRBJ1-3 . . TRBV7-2 CASSLATGLGSGNTIYF TGTGCCAGCAGCTTAGCGACGGGATTAGGATCTGGAAACACCATATATTTT
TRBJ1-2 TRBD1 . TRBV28 CASSFPGQLYGYTF TGTGCCAGCAGTTTCCCGGGACAGCTCTATGGCTACACCTTC
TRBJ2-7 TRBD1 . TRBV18 CASSPTGGAYEQYF TGTGCCAGCTCACCTACAGGGGGAGCCTACGAGCAGTACTTC
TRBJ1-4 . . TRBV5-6 CASSLDSNEKLFF TGTGCCAGCAGCCTAGACTCTAATGAAAAACTGTTTTTT
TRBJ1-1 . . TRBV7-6 CASSPDRFVGSAEAFF TGTGCCAGCAGCCCGGACAGATTCGTGGGGTCGGCTGAAGCTTTCTTT
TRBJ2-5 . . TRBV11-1 CASSPWRGGGQETQYF TGTGCCAGCAGCCCCTGGCGGGGAGGGGGCCAAGAGACCCAGTACTTC
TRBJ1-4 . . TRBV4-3 CASSQVMDRPNEKLFF TGCGCCAGCAGCCAAGTGATGGACAGACCTAATGAAAAACTGTTTTTT
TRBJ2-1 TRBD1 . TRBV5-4 CASSGRTGIDEQFF TGTGCCAGCAGCGGGAGGACAGGGATAGATGAGCAGTTCTTC
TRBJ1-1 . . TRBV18 CASSPRLTALENTEAFF TGTGCCAGCTCACCACGTCTTACAGCCCTGGAGAACACTGAAGCTTTCTTT
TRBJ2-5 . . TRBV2 CASRQGYQETQYF TGTGCCAGCCGCCAGGGGTACCAAGAGACCCAGTACTTC